The 10 T cell receptor beta chains listed next were all sequenced from one sample in a study of blood T cell repertoires in COVID-19. Profiling relied on immunoSEQ multiplex PCR, and the TCRdb table lists in-frame clones only, not all of them. The sample has more than 150,000 clones, about nine tenths seen once. The sequenced sample was peripheral blood. These receptors were collected from a man between 65 and 79 years old with active or convalescent COVID-19.

This chain links TRBV7-3 with TRBJ2-7; TRBD2 agrees at 10 bases. V lost 5 bases to trimming and J lost 2 bases; unmatched junction nucleotides: 9. This CDR3 region has 16 residues. The germline gives CDR1 SGHTA, CDR2 FQGTGA. CDR3 in amino acids: CASSIAGGTPTYEQYF. CDR3 in DNA: TGTGCCAGCAGCATAGCGGGAGGAACCCCGACCTACGAGCAGTACTTC.

Here the CDR3 DNA reads TGTGCCAGCAGCCCGAACCGGGACAAACTCTACGAGCAGTACTTC. Protein: CASSPNRDKLYEQYF. The chain combines TRBV7-6 with TRBJ2-7; weak D call: TRBD1 (6 bases). Trimming cost V 5 bases and J 3 bases, with 17 bases left between them. In germline, CDR1 is SGHVS, CDR2 FNYEAQ. The CDR3 covers 15 residues.

The V and J genes are TRBV6-5 and TRBJ2-7, with TRBD1 matching 7 bases. The CDR3 length is 15 residues. Germline V lookup: CDR1 MNHEY, CDR2 SVGAGI. J gave up 2 bases and V 2 bases, and 6 bases lay outside the gene matches. DNA for the CDR3: TGTGCCAGCAGTTACGGTGGCAGGGGGACCTACGAGCAGTACTTC. Amino acid sequence: CASSYGGRGTYEQYF.

The V and J genes are TRBV24-1 and TRBJ1-2; no definite D call. CDR3 size: 14 residues. Trimming removed 4 bases from V and 2 bases from J, with 10 bases in between. The germline CDR1 and CDR2 sequences are KGHDR and SFDVKD. The CDR3 DNA sequence: TGTGCCACCAGTGACCGCGACACCAACTATGGCTACACCTTC. Protein sequence: CATSDRDTNYGYTF.

This clone occurred once. The chain uses TRBV19 and TRBJ1-1; D is uncertain. There are 10 residues in the CDR3. Germline V CDR1 and CDR2: LNHDA, SQIVND (reference sequence). Trimming removed 4 bases from V and 11 bases from J, with 8 bases in between. Written as DNA, the CDR3 is TGTGCCAGTAGTAGAGGGAGTGCTTTCTTT. Amino acids: CASSRGSAFF.

This clone was recorded once. The CDR3 coding sequence is TGCGCCAGCAGCCATCTATGGGACACTCGGGGCCACTTGAACACTGAAGCTTTCTTT. Translating gives CASSHLWDTRGHLNTEAFF. The rearrangement uses TRBV4-1 and TRBJ1-1, with a weak D call TRBD1 (6 bases). Germline V gene data show CDR1 as MGHRA and CDR2 as YSYEKL. This CDR3 has 19 amino acids. V gave up 3 bases and J gave up 0 bases, with 23 bases separating them.

This clone was seen once. J is TRBJ1-1 and V is TRBV29-1, with D possibly matching TRBD1 (5 bases). The CDR3 sequence is 15 residues long. V was clipped by 7 bases and J by 1 base, with 19 bases between them. CDR1 and CDR2 (germline): SQVTM, ANQGSEA. The CDR3 protein is CSGGAGRLRNTEAFF. Written as DNA, the CDR3 is TGCAGCGGTGGGGCCGGGAGGCTAAGGAACACTGAAGCTTTCTTT.

With regard to this clone: This same CDR3 is encoded by further DNA sequences in the sample. The V gene is TRBV18, the J gene TRBJ1-1; 7 bases map to TRBD1. Germline V gene data show CDR1 as KGHSH and CDR2 as LQKENI. The CDR3 spans 14 residues. J lost 0 bases, V lost 3 bases, and 1 base had no gene match. CDR3 sequence: CASSPGTVNTEAFF. In DNA, the CDR3 is TGTGCCAGCTCACCCGGGACAGTGAACACTGAAGCTTTCTTT.

This chain connects TRBV6-5 to TRBJ1-2, with D possibly matching TRBD1 (5 bases). The V gene lost 5 bases and the J gene lost 4 bases, with 14 bases spanning the gap. The germline CDR1 and CDR2 sequences are MNHEY and SVGAGI. The CDR3 has 14 amino acids. In DNA form, the CDR3 reads TGTGCCAGCAGTCTGACAGCCGGTCTCTATGGCTACACCTTC. This gives the protein CASSLTAGLYGYTF.

This CDR3 reads CASSATGGSDTQYF. DNA for the CDR3: TGTGCCAGCAGCGCTACAGGGGGATCAGATACGCAGTATTTT. The rearrangement uses TRBV7-7 and TRBJ2-3, with TRBD1 identical over 8 bases. CDR1 is SSHAT and CDR2 is FNYEAQ in the germline V gene (reference sequence). The CDR3 runs to 14 residues. V shed 5 bases, J shed 4 bases, and the junction held 5 bases outside the gene matches.